This section outlines one T cell receptor (beta chain) sequence together with its context. The CDR3 sequence is 14 residues long. V lost 0 bases and J lost 5; bases outside the gene matches: 2. CDR1 is LNHDA and CDR2 is SQIVND in the germline V gene (reference sequence). In the study's own analysis: From reference gene primer amplification, estimates of nucleated cell counts were derived. The table came from immunoSEQ multiplex PCR; TCRdb's copy has only in-frame clones and leaves some out. V and J calls and clone size are copied from that table; D and trimming were computed from the DNA. The table lists 120,000 to 150,000 clones, roughly 76% of them singletons. The record originates from a study of blood T cell repertoires in COVID-19. Overall study: Samples taken during acute and convalescent COVID-19 were collected in the United States, Italy and Spain. PBMCs, B-cell-depleted T cells, or T cells provided the cDNA or gDNA that made up the material.

The clonotype was recovered from a human donor with acute or convalescent COVID-19. The donor label of this sample is uncertain. The specimen was peripheral blood. This sequence joins TRBV19 and TRBJ1-2, with 8 positions matching TRBD1. The CDR3 DNA reads as TGTGCCAGTAGTATAGACAGGGGGCGATATGGCTACACCTTC. Protein sequence: CASSIDRGRYGYTF.